The 20 T cell receptor beta chains below all came from one sample that was sequenced in a study of OX40 agonist ivuxolimab in advanced cancers. Receptors were amplified or captured by the immunoSEQ multiplex PCR assay. Imported from immuneACCESS, the table was reduced by TCRdb to in-frame sequences with V and J called. These copies leave out some clones; in studies compared against another copy, an unresolved V gene accounts for under half, and the cause of the remainder is not known. Within this sample are approximately 88,000 clones, with nearly 90% of them counted one time only. The top ten hold 0.72% of the sample. Sequencing used CD4+ or CD8+ T cells sorted from blood, obtained in a trial of the OX40 agonist ivuxolimab. The receptors were sampled from an adult with an advanced solid tumor such as melanoma, head and neck, liver or kidney cancer.

The chain employs TRBV6-4 and TRBJ2-7; D unresolved. Per germline, CDR1 MRHNA and CDR2 SNTAGT. The CDR3 contains 16 residues. Trimming removed 0 bases from V and 0 bases from J, with 12 bases in between. CDR3 protein: CASSDSKSWDSYEQYF. In DNA form, the CDR3 reads TGTGCCAGCAGTGACTCGAAGTCGTGGGACTCCTACGAGCAGTACTTC.

This chain uses TRBV6-5 with TRBJ1-1, with D hard to call. V lost 7 bases and J lost 0, with 15 bases in between. This CDR3 contains 15 residues. The germline V gene encodes CDR1 MNHEY and CDR2 SVGAGI. The CDR3, as DNA: TGTGCCAGCAACGCGGCCACGTACATGAACACTGAAGCTTTCTTT. Its protein product is CASNAATYMNTEAFF.

This clone was observed a few times. The chain has TRBV27 and TRBJ1-6, with D possibly being TRBD1 (6 bases). The V and J ends lost 5 bases and 10 bases respectively, with 9 bases between them. CDR3 size: 12 residues. The germline gives CDR1 MNHEY, CDR2 SMNVEV (reference sequence). The CDR3 region has the DNA TGTGCCAGCAGTGGAACAGGGTCACCCCTCCACTTT. The encoded protein is CASSGTGSPLHF.

J is TRBJ1-1 and V is TRBV6-6; TRBD1 matches 8 bases. CDR3 size: 15 residues. Per the germline V gene, CDR1 is MNHNY and CDR2 is SVGAGI (reference sequence). V lost 6 bases, J lost 3 bases, and 9 bases stayed unmatched. The CDR3 is CASSSPNRGDTEAFF. DNA of the CDR3: TGTGCCAGCAGCTCTCCAAACAGGGGGGACACTGAAGCTTTCTTT.

The rearrangement joins TRBV6-6 to TRBJ2-7; 10 positions agree with TRBD1. The CDR3 contains 15 residues. The junction had 3 bases not matched to a gene; V was cut back by 2 bases and J by 2 bases. Looked up from germline, CDR1 is MNHNY and CDR2 is SVGAGI (reference sequence). The chain's CDR3 is CASSYEGTGAYEQYF. The CDR3 DNA reads as TGTGCCAGCAGTTACGAGGGGACAGGGGCCTACGAGCAGTACTTC.

The J gene is TRBJ1-1, the V gene TRBV28; D possibly corresponds to TRBD1 (6 bases). This CDR3 comprises 16 residues. CDR1 and CDR2 (germline): MDHEN, SYDVKM. Trimming pared 6 bases from V and 2 bases from J, leaving 19 bases between. CDR3 loop: CASRTLIRTDNTEAFF. CDR3 sequence (DNA): TGTGCCAGCAGGACCCTAATACGGACAGACAACACTGAAGCTTTCTTT.

This chain joins TRBV9 and TRBJ1-2; 9 bases agree with TRBD1. V shed 3 bases, J shed 7 bases, and the junction held 7 bases outside the gene matches. The germline CDR1 and CDR2 sequences are SGDLS and YYNGEE. This CDR3 has 14 residues. The chain's CDR3 is CASSAQGAGGGYTF. The DNA of the CDR3 is TGTGCCAGCAGCGCACAGGGGGCAGGGGGTGGCTACACCTTC.

This clone has only one observation. The CDR3 sequence: CASSPRAGGDHEQYF. The CDR3 DNA reads as TGTGCCAGCTCACCACGGGCAGGGGGGGACCACGAGCAGTACTTC. This rearrangement joins TRBV18 to TRBJ2-7; D tentatively fits TRBD1 or TRBD2 (7 bases each). This CDR3 has 15 residues. Trimming took 1 base from V and 5 from J, leaving 15 bases between them. Germline CDR1 and CDR2: KGHSH and LQKENI.

Of note for this clone: One end of the junction fails to match germline, which may point to a read error. The CDR3: CASSLGGLAGGETQYF. CDR3 coding DNA: TGTGCTAGCAGCTTAGGGGGACTAGCGGGGGGAGAGACCCAGTACTTC. The J gene is TRBJ2-5, the V gene TRBV7-7, with TRBD2 matching over 15 bases. The CDR3 has 16 amino acids. Germline CDR1 reads SSHAT; CDR2 reads FNYEAQ (reference sequence).

The V and J genes are TRBV4-1 and TRBJ1-2; D gene ambiguous. The length of the CDR3 is 13 residues. Trimming stripped 0 bases from V and 8 bases from J, with 10 bases between. Germline CDR1 MGHRA, CDR2 YSYEKL. In nucleotides, the CDR3 is TGCGCCAGCAGCCAAGATCTGGCGTTCGGCTACACCTTC. Its translation: CASSQDLAFGYTF.

For this clone: The sample holds other DNA sequences that translate to the same CDR3. The chain has TRBV20-1 and TRBJ2-7, with D hard to call. The V gene lost 1 base and the J gene lost 4 bases, with 5 bases spanning the gap. CDR1 is DFQATT and CDR2 is SNEGSKA in the germline V gene (reference sequence). The CDR3 is 11 residues long. The CDR3 DNA is TGCAGTGCTAGAGGGGGATACGAGCAGTACTTC. Translation gives CSARGGYEQYF.

Here the CDR3 reads CASSEGTHNSPLHF. CDR3 bases: TGTGCCAGCAGTGAAGGGACCCATAATTCACCCCTCCACTTT. The chain joins TRBV6-5 to TRBJ1-6; possibly TRBD1 for D (5 bases). Trimming took 5 bases from V and 5 from J, leaving 10 bases between them. This CDR3 region has 14 residues. The germline V gene has CDR1 MNHEY and CDR2 SVGAGI.

CDR3 bases: TGTGCCAGCAGTGAAGACAGGTTAAGCTCTGGAAACACCATATATTTT. Its protein product is CASSEDRLSSGNTIYF. The chain couples TRBV9 to TRBJ1-3; possibly TRBD1 for D (6 bases). Germline CDR1 SGDLS, CDR2 YYNGEE. CDR3 size: 16 residues. V was clipped by 5 bases and J by 0 bases, with 15 bases between them.

The chain carries TRBV30 and TRBJ1-1; D call uncertain. The CDR3 length is 11 residues. The germline V and J ends were trimmed by 2 bases and 4 bases, with 5 bases remaining between them. CDR1 is GTSNPN and CDR2 is SVGIG in the germline V gene (reference sequence). Written as DNA, the CDR3 is TGTGCCTGGAGTCGGGTCACTGAAGCTTTCTTT. Translating gives CAWSRVTEAFF.

The chain couples TRBV10-3 to TRBJ2-3; no firm D call. V was shortened by 3 bases and J by 6 bases, with 13 bases between the two germline ends. The CDR3 runs 14 residues. In germline, CDR1 is ENHRY, CDR2 SYGVKD. CDR3 nucleotides: TGTGCCATCAGTGAATACCAGCCTTCCGATACGCAGTATTTT. Translating gives CAISEYQPSDTQYF.

The chain recombines TRBV5-4 with TRBJ1-5; D ambiguous. Germline V gene sequence: CDR1 SGHNT, CDR2 YYREEE (reference sequence). The CDR3 has 13 amino acids. Trimming took 0 bases from V and 6 from J, leaving 7 bases between them. CDR3 protein: CASSLEGGQPQHF. The DNA for the CDR3 is TGTGCCAGCAGCTTGGAGGGAGGTCAGCCCCAGCATTTT.

There are a few counts of this clone. The chain joins TRBV27 to TRBJ2-3; TRBD2 matches 7 bases. The germline gives CDR1 MNHEY, CDR2 SMNVEV (reference sequence). The CDR3 sequence is 18 residues long. Trimming removed 4 bases from V and 2 bases from J; junction bases left unmatched: 15. The CDR3 here is CASSSGLAASGNTDTQYF. DNA of the CDR3: TGTGCCAGCAGTTCAGGACTTGCGGCTAGCGGAAACACAGATACGCAGTATTTT.

The V and J genes are TRBV18 and TRBJ2-5; D not certain. This CDR3 spans 14 amino acids. Trimming shortened V by 6 bases and J by 1 base, and 12 bases separated the two germline ends. Germline loops: CDR1 KGHSH, CDR2 LQKENI. The CDR3 protein is CASSRNGPQETQYF. CDR3 in DNA: TGTGCCAGCTCGCGAAACGGGCCCCAAGAGACCCAGTACTTC. Together with reference TRBV18 and TRBJ2-5, the CDR3 gives the full variable domain: NAGVMQNPRHLVRRRGQEARLRCSPMKGHSHVYWYRQLPEEGLKFMVYLQKENIIDESGMPKERFSAEFPKEGPSILRIQQVVRGDSAAYFCASSRNGPQETQYFGPGTRLLVL.

The V and J genes are TRBV6-5 and TRBJ2-5; 7 bases fit TRBD2. The CDR3 extends over 15 amino acids. V shed 0 bases, J shed 7 bases, and the junction held 8 bases outside the gene matches. Germline CDR1 MNHEY, CDR2 SVGAGI. The CDR3 DNA reads as TGTGCCAGCAGTTACTCAGCTAGCGGAGTGGGGACCCAGTACTTC. It is translated as CASSYSASGVGTQYF.

The chain couples TRBV7-9 to TRBJ1-1; D is uncertain. Per germline, CDR1 SEHNR and CDR2 FQNEAQ (reference sequence). The length of the CDR3 is 14 residues. V gave up 1 base and J gave up 2 bases, with 8 bases separating them. The CDR3 coding sequence is TGTGCCAGCAGCTTAGGGCAGGCAAACACTGAAGCTTTCTTT. Translation: CASSLGQANTEAFF.